The 29 T cell receptor beta chains presented below share a single source sample, sequenced in a study of control samples from healthy donors and cancer patients. TCRdb's copy holds only in-frame clones and misses some; the assay was immunoSEQ multiplex PCR. The table has about 100,000 clones, roughly 90% seen once. Sequencing was performed on blood. The receptors were sampled from a human donor in good health. The donor label of this sample is uncertain.

The chain combines TRBV6-5 with TRBJ2-7; D perhaps matches TRBD2 (6 bases). V was clipped by 4 bases and J by 0 bases, with 13 bases between them. The CDR3 has 15 amino acids. Germline V CDR1 and CDR2: MNHEY, SVGAGI. In DNA, the CDR3 is TGTGCCAGCAGTTGGGACTCACGGTACTCCTACGAGCAGTACTTC. Its translation: CASSWDSRYSYEQYF.

The rearrangement links TRBV27 to TRBJ2-2; D ambiguous. Trimming removed 6 bases at V and 2 bases at J, with 4 bases between. The CDR3 loop spans 12 amino acids. In germline, CDR1 is MNHEY, CDR2 SMNVEV (reference sequence). The CDR3 nucleotides read TGTGCCAGCAGGACCAACACCGGGGAGCTGTTTTTT. It encodes CASRTNTGELFF.

The rearrangement joins TRBV11-2 to TRBJ2-1, with 8 bases lining up with TRBD1. From germline, CDR1 is SGHAT and CDR2 FQNNGV. This CDR3 region has 18 residues. V dropped 5 bases and J dropped 4; count of bases not matched to a gene: 16. CDR3 DNA sequence: TGTGCCAGCAGCAAAGGAGTCGGACAGGGACGTATGTACAATGAGCAGTTCTTC. It yields the protein CASSKGVGQGRMYNEQFF. Looking up the rest from reference TRBV11-2 and TRBJ2-1 gives the full variable domain: EAGVAQSPRYKIIEKRQSVAFWCNPISGHATLYWYQQILGQGPKLLIQFQNNGVVDDSQLPKDRFSAERLKGVDSTLKIQPAKLEDSAVYLCASSKGVGQGRMYNEQFFGPGTRLTVL.

This chain uses TRBV27 with TRBJ2-7; maybe TRBD1 (5 bases). Germline assignment: CDR1 MNHEY and CDR2 SMNVEV (reference sequence). V lost 6 bases, J lost 3 bases, and 15 bases lay in between. The CDR3 is 14 residues long. CDR3 DNA: TGTGCCAGCAGCCCTTCACGACAGAGCTACGAGCAGTACGTC. Translating gives CASSPSRQSYEQYV.

The chain links TRBV5-1 to TRBJ2-2; D gene unclear. Trimming took off 6 bases at V and 1 base at J, with 16 bases between the two ends. The CDR3 is made up of 16 amino acids. Per the germline V gene, CDR1 is SGHRS and CDR2 is YFSETQ. The CDR3 DNA reads TGCGCCAGCACCCTGGGGTCTTCAGGGAACACCGGGGAGCTGTTTTTT. Amino acid sequence: CASTLGSSGNTGELFF. The full variable domain, completed using reference TRBV5-1 and TRBJ2-2, is KAGVTQTPRYLIKTRGQQVTLSCSPISGHRSVSWYQQTPGQGLQFLFEYFSETQRNKGNFPGRFSGRQFSNSRSEMNVSTLELGDSALYLCASTLGSSGNTGELFFGEGSRLTVL.

Turning to this clone: A read error may produce the germline difference seen at one junction end. Written as DNA, the CDR3 is TGTGCCAACAGCCAAAACACAGGGCCGGGATCACCCCTCCACTTT. It yields the protein CANSQNTGPGSPLHF. The rearrangement uses TRBV3-1 (or the pseudogene TRBV3-2) and TRBJ1-6; tentative D call: TRBD1 (6 bases). This CDR3 has 15 residues. In germline, CDR1 is LGHDT, CDR2 YNNKEL (reference sequence).

J is TRBJ2-5 and V is TRBV20-1, with D perhaps TRBD2 (5 bases). Per the germline V gene, CDR1 is DFQATT and CDR2 is SNEGSKA (reference sequence). V lost 3 bases to trimming and J lost 4 bases, with 12 bases between them. The CDR3 totals 13 residues. The CDR3, as DNA: TGCAGTGCTAGTAGAACTAGTGCAGAGACCCAGTACTTC. This codes for CSASRTSAETQYF.

The V and J genes are TRBV24-1 and TRBJ2-2, with TRBD1 matching over 8 bases. The CDR3 has 16 amino acids. CDR1 is KGHDR and CDR2 is SFDVKD in the germline V gene. Unmatched junction bases numbered 7, after V lost 4 bases and J lost 4 bases. The CDR3 spells CATSDSGQGLTGELFF. The CDR3 DNA is TGTGCCACCAGTGACTCAGGACAGGGACTCACCGGGGAGCTGTTTTTT.

The CDR3 DNA follows: TGTGCCAGCAGCTTGGCGGGGGGTCTGGGCGAGCAGTACTTC. Its translation is CASSLAGGLGEQYF. The rearrangement joins TRBV5-5 to TRBJ2-7; 7 bases align to TRBD2. CDR1 is SGHKS, CDR2 YYEKEE, per germline (reference sequence). The CDR3 has 14 residues. Losses at the gene ends were 0 bases for V and 6 bases for J; bases not matched to a gene: 6.

The chain employs TRBV19 and TRBJ1-2; D uncertain. Trimming took off 7 bases at V and 4 bases at J, with 13 bases between the two ends. Germline V CDR1 and CDR2: LNHDA, SQIVND (reference sequence). This CDR3 has 13 residues. Here the CDR3 DNA reads TGTGCCAGTACGAGGGCGGGGAGCTATGGCTACACCTTC. Its translation: CASTRAGSYGYTF.

This chain links TRBV19 with TRBJ1-5; D remains ambiguous. Trimming shortened V by 3 bases and J by 2 bases, and 5 bases separated the two germline ends. Germline V gene data show CDR1 as LNHDA and CDR2 as SQIVND (reference sequence). This CDR3 has 13 amino acids. In nucleotides, the CDR3 is TGTGCCAGTAGTATGCAGGGCAATCAGCCCCAGCATTTT. Its translation: CASSMQGNQPQHF.

The chain joins TRBV6-6 to TRBJ1-6, with unresolved D. V dropped 6 bases and J dropped 10 bases, with 7 bases sitting between them. This CDR3 is built from 11 residues. CDR1 and CDR2 from the germline V gene are MNHNY and SVGAGI (reference sequence). CDR3 in DNA: TGTGCCAGCAGGGCGATGTCACCCCTCCACTTT. Its translation: CASRAMSPLHF.

This chain uses TRBV12-5 with TRBJ1-6; a weak D match, TRBD1 (5 bases). Germline-derived CDR1 and CDR2 are LGHNT and FRNRAP. Trimming stripped 6 bases from V and 7 bases from J, with 13 bases between. The length of the CDR3 is 14 residues. The CDR3 region has the DNA TGTGCTAGTGGACCGACAGTCACCAATTCACCCCTCCACTTT. Translating it yields CASGPTVTNSPLHF.

This chain connects TRBV2 to TRBJ1-6; D not resolved. The V gene lost 3 bases and the J gene lost 7 bases, with 10 bases spanning the gap. Germline loops: CDR1 SNHLY, CDR2 FYNNEI. This CDR3 spans 14 amino acids. The CDR3, as DNA: TGTGCCAGCAGTGAGGAGGGCGGCAATTCACCCCTCCACTTT. It encodes CASSEEGGNSPLHF.

The chain has TRBV19 and TRBJ1-5, with 8 bases matching TRBD1. Germline V gene data show CDR1 as LNHDA and CDR2 as SQIVND (reference sequence). With V trimmed by 3 bases and J by 2 bases, 6 bases remained unmatched. The CDR3 has 16 residues. CDR3 amino acids: CASSITGGEGNQPQHF. The CDR3 nucleotides read TGTGCCAGTAGTATCACAGGGGGTGAGGGCAATCAGCCCCAGCATTTT.

The chain links TRBV5-1 to TRBJ2-6; D may match TRBD1 or TRBD2 (5 bases each). The V and J ends lost 3 bases and 0 bases respectively, with 13 bases between them. The CDR3 spans 17 residues. Germline V lookup: CDR1 SGHRS, CDR2 YFSETQ. CDR3 loop: CASSSGPLTSGANVLTF. The CDR3 bases are TGCGCCAGCAGCTCGGGACCTCTAACCTCTGGGGCCAACGTCCTGACTTTC.

The chain recombines TRBV5-1 with TRBJ2-5; possibly TRBD1 or TRBD2 for D (5 bases each). V lost 2 bases and J 5 bases, leaving 16 bases between the germline ends. This CDR3 region has 15 residues. Looked up from germline, CDR1 is SGHRS and CDR2 is YFSETQ. The CDR3: CASSFGTASGETQYF. DNA for the CDR3: TGCGCCAGCAGCTTCGGGACGGCGTCAGGGGAGACCCAGTACTTC.

The chain has TRBV19 and TRBJ2-2; D is perhaps TRBD1 or TRBD2 (6 bases each). The germline CDR1 and CDR2 sequences are LNHDA and SQIVND (reference sequence). Trimming took 2 bases from V and 7 from J, leaving 17 bases between them. This CDR3 is 16 amino acids long. The CDR3 sequence is CASSILTGPGVGELFF. CDR3 nucleotides: TGTGCCAGTAGTATACTGACAGGCCCGGGAGTCGGGGAGCTGTTTTTT.

V and J are TRBV25-1 and TRBJ1-6, with D uncertain. The germline V gene has CDR1 MGHDK and CDR2 SYGVNS. Trimming removed 4 bases from V and 0 bases from J, with 13 bases in between. This CDR3 is 17 amino acids long. Written as DNA, the CDR3 is TGTGCCAGCAGTGTTCAGGCGGGGAGCTCCTATAATTCACCCCTCCACTTT. Its translation is CASSVQAGSSYNSPLHF.

The chain has TRBV7-2 and TRBJ1-2; D remains ambiguous. Germline CDR1 is SGHTA and CDR2 is FQGNSA. Trimming took off 5 bases at V and 1 base at J, with 11 bases between the two ends. CDR3 length equals 14 residues. The CDR3 spells CASSRHSINYGYTF. The CDR3 bases are TGTGCCAGCAGCAGACACAGCATTAACTATGGCTACACCTTC.

This sequence joins TRBV19 and TRBJ1-5; the D is unclear. Germline CDR1 LNHDA, CDR2 SQIVND (reference sequence). The CDR3 has 14 amino acids. Trimming took 5 bases from V and 2 from J, leaving 10 bases between them. The CDR3 loop reads CASSPYSGNQPQHF. The CDR3 bases are TGTGCCAGTAGTCCTTATTCGGGCAATCAGCCCCAGCATTTT.

This clone was observed a few times. This chain joins TRBV11-2 and TRBJ1-1; the D gene is possibly TRBD1 (6 bases). V lost 6 bases, J lost 5 bases, and 13 bases lay in between. The CDR3 is 13 amino acids. CDR1 and CDR2 from the germline V gene are SGHAT and FQNNGV. The CDR3 nucleotides read TGTGCCAGCAGTATCCAGGGGTTTACTGAAGCTTTCTTT. Amino acids: CASSIQGFTEAFF.

The chain combines TRBV15 with TRBJ2-1, with TRBD2 as a possible D gene (5 bases). CDR1 and CDR2 from the germline V gene are LNHNV and YYDKDF (reference sequence). Trimming cost V 5 bases and J 1 base, with 12 bases left between them. The CDR3 contains 15 residues. The CDR3 loop reads CATSPGLYSYNEQFF. CDR3 DNA: TGTGCCACCAGCCCTGGACTCTATTCCTACAATGAGCAGTTCTTC.

The V call is TRBV28, the J call TRBJ2-3; no definite D call. This CDR3 has 12 amino acids. Germline CDR1 is MDHEN and CDR2 is SYDVKM. The V and J ends lost 5 bases and 6 bases respectively, with 9 bases between them. The CDR3 DNA is TGTGCCAGCAGTGCCTCTGTGGATACGCAGTATTTT. Amino acid sequence: CASSASVDTQYF.

J is TRBJ1-3 and V is TRBV6-6; D is ambiguous. The CDR3 has 14 amino acids. CDR1 and CDR2 (germline): MNHNY, SVGAGI (reference sequence). V was cut by 2 bases and J by 1 base, with 6 bases left in between. Written as DNA, the CDR3 is TGTGCCAGCAGTTACGTGGGATCTGGAAACACCATATATTTT. Translating gives CASSYVGSGNTIYF.

Only one count was recorded for this clone. The CDR3 loop reads CASRADRRGGYTF. Written as DNA, the CDR3 is TGTGCCAGCAGAGCGGACAGGCGCGGCGGCTACACCTTC. This chain connects TRBV27 to TRBJ1-2; 7 nucleotides match TRBD1. This CDR3 contains 13 residues. Germline lookup yields CDR1 MNHEY and CDR2 SMNVEV (reference sequence). V dropped 6 bases and J dropped 8; count of bases not matched to a gene: 9.

This clone has only one observation. The chain combines TRBV29-1 with TRBJ1-2; D possibly corresponds to TRBD1 (5 bases). The CDR3 has 13 amino acids. V was pared by 2 bases and J by 4 bases, with 11 bases between. Germline values: CDR1 SQVTM, CDR2 ANQGSEA. Here the CDR3 reads CSVEMGTTYGYTF. Written as DNA, the CDR3 is TGCAGCGTTGAAATGGGGACCACCTATGGCTACACCTTC.

The chain has TRBV19 and TRBJ1-5, with D possibly TRBD1 on 5 matching bases. The germline V and J ends were trimmed by 6 bases and 12 bases, with 21 bases remaining between them. This CDR3 spans 14 amino acids. Germline V gives CDR1 LNHDA, CDR2 SQIVND (reference sequence). This CDR3 is CASSGRGELGHQHF. The CDR3 DNA is TGTGCCAGTAGCGGTCGGGGGGAACTCGGTCACCAGCATTTT.

This clone appeared a few times. The rearrangement uses TRBV5-4 and TRBJ2-3, with 8 positions matching TRBD2. This CDR3 is built from 16 residues. CDR1 is SGHNT and CDR2 is YYREEE in the germline V gene (reference sequence). V shed 5 bases, J shed 0 bases, and the junction held 8 bases outside the gene matches. Here the CDR3 reads CASSRAGGTSTDTQYF. The CDR3 bases are TGTGCCAGCAGTCGCGCGGGGGGAACTAGCACAGATACGCAGTATTTT. Looking up the rest from reference TRBV5-4 and TRBJ2-3 gives the full variable domain: ETGVTQSPTHLIKTRGQQVTLRCSSQSGHNTVSWYQQALGQGPQFIFQYYREEENGRGNFPPRFSGLQFPNYSSELNVNALELDDSALYLCASSRAGGTSTDTQYFGPGTRLTVL.